A single sample is the source of the 17 T cell receptor beta chains below, sequenced in a study of CD8+ T cells in alopecia areata (dated by TCRdb to the late 2010s). The time point label, read with the paper, signifies: baseline before oral tofacitinib. Libraries came from the immunoSEQ multiplex PCR assay. RNA was extracted from all samples and reverse transcribed into cDNA, which served as template for TCR sequencing. Sourced from immuneACCESS, this table was stored by TCRdb with only in-frame sequences that have V and J called. A share of the clones is absent; for the studies checked, an unresolved V gene accounts for under half, and the remainder has no known explanation. Here the sample has roughly 250,000 clones; around 67% occur a single time. The ten biggest clones cover more than 0.95% of the sample. Sample: CD4+ T cells sorted from blood, taken at week 0. The source is a human donor with alopecia areata.

This clone was counted between two and nine times. The chain has TRBV29-1 and TRBJ1-4, with D perhaps TRBD1 (6 bases). From germline, CDR1 is SQVTM and CDR2 ANQGSEA. Trimming stripped 0 bases from V and 8 bases from J, with 13 bases between. The CDR3 is made up of 14 amino acids. CDR3: CSVEERDTQEKLFF. The CDR3 DNA follows: TGCAGCGTTGAAGAAAGGGACACCCAAGAAAAACTGTTTTTT.

In its sample, this clone was seen a few times. The chain combines TRBV6-6 with TRBJ1-2; weak D call: TRBD1 (6 bases). The germline V gene has CDR1 MNHNY and CDR2 SVGAGI (reference sequence). CDR3 length: 15 amino acids. V was shortened by 5 bases and J by 0 bases, with 13 bases between the two germline ends. Here the CDR3 reads CASSPREGANYGYTF. In DNA, the CDR3 is TGTGCCAGCAGTCCCCGGGAGGGGGCTAACTATGGCTACACCTTC.

This clone was detected once. The rearrangement uses TRBV30 and TRBJ1-6, with a weak D call TRBD1 (5 bases). V dropped 8 bases and J dropped 8 bases, with 22 bases sitting between them. Germline V CDR1 and CDR2: GTSNPN, SVGIG (reference sequence). The CDR3 spans 15 residues. The CDR3 region has the DNA TGTGCCCGGCGGACGGGGCCAGGGACCGATTCACCCCTCCACTTT. Protein: CARRTGPGTDSPLHF.

This clone appeared a few times. The CDR3 loop reads CSVSGVQSYEQYF. CDR3 coding DNA: TGCAGCGTTAGCGGGGTGCAGTCCTACGAGCAGTACTTC. The rearrangement links TRBV29-1 to TRBJ2-7; 7 bases agree with TRBD2. Germline-derived CDR1 and CDR2 are SQVTM and ANQGSEA. The CDR3 covers 13 residues. With 5 bases clipped from V and 1 base from J, the junction kept 5 bases outside the gene matches.

V is TRBV25-1 and J is TRBJ2-3; D uncertain. V was trimmed by 6 bases and J by 1 base, leaving 8 bases between them. This CDR3 is built from 13 residues. CDR1 MGHDK and CDR2 SYGVNS come from the germline V gene. CDR3 residues: CASRKDGTDTQYF. The CDR3 DNA follows: TGTGCCAGCAGGAAGGATGGCACAGATACGCAGTATTTT.

The rearrangement uses TRBV7-2 and TRBJ2-7, with D unclear. The CDR3 covers 15 residues. CDR1 and CDR2 from the germline V gene are SGHTA and FQGNSA. Deletions cut 5 bases from V and 3 bases from J, with 17 bases between. CDR3 coding DNA: TGTGCCAGCAGCCCTGGGTCCGTAATTTACTACGAGCAGTACTTC. Protein: CASSPGSVIYYEQYF.

Only a few counts were recorded for this clone. Here the CDR3 DNA reads TGTGCCAGCAGTCCCCTGGAAGGGTTGACAGATACGCAGTATTTT. Encoded protein: CASSPLEGLTDTQYF. The chain is built from TRBV2 and TRBJ2-3; no clear D. The V gene's germline CDR1 is SNHLY and CDR2 FYNNEI. Trimming cost V 5 bases and J 3 bases, with 15 bases left between them. There are 15 residues in the CDR3.

The CDR3 spells CASSTDRASNEKLFF. CDR3 DNA sequence: TGTGCCAGCAGCACTGACAGAGCCTCTAATGAAAAACTGTTTTTT. The chain uses TRBV11-2 and TRBJ1-4; a weak D match, TRBD1 (5 bases). Germline CDR1 reads SGHAT; CDR2 reads FQNNGV. Trimming removed 5 bases from V and 3 bases from J, with 13 bases in between. This CDR3 has 15 residues.

The rearrangement joins TRBV29-1 to TRBJ1-1, with D hard to call. Per germline, CDR1 SQVTM and CDR2 ANQGSEA. V shed 7 bases and J shed 1 base, with 10 bases lying between them. The CDR3 has 12 amino acids. CDR3 loop: CSAIRQNTEAFF. CDR3 bases: TGCAGCGCCATTCGACAGAACACTGAAGCTTTCTTT.

This clone was observed a few times. The chain recombines TRBV28 with TRBJ2-5; D call uncertain. The CDR3 covers 13 residues. The V gene lost 4 bases and the J gene lost 5 bases, with 11 bases spanning the gap. The germline V gene has CDR1 MDHEN and CDR2 SYDVKM. CDR3 residues: CASSSHQRETQYF. The CDR3 nucleotides read TGTGCCAGCAGTTCCCACCAAAGGGAGACCCAGTACTTC. Combining the CDR3 with reference TRBV28 and TRBJ2-5 gives the whole variable domain DVKVTQSSRYLVKRTGEKVFLECVQDMDHENMFWYRQDPGLGLRLIYFSYDVKMKEKGDIPEGYSVSREKKERFSLILESASTNQTSMYLCASSSHQRETQYFGPGTRLLVL.

This clone was detected only a few times. The rearrangement uses TRBV30 and TRBJ1-1; D is unclear. Germline V gives CDR1 GTSNPN, CDR2 SVGIG (reference sequence). The CDR3 totals 11 residues. Trimming left V 7 bases short and J 4 bases short, with 10 bases between. In DNA form, the CDR3 reads TGTGCCTCCAGGCCGGTCACTGAAGCTTTCTTT. This gives the protein CASRPVTEAFF.

Comment on this clone: This CDR3 is also generated by other DNA sequences in the sample. The CDR3 loop is CAWSRGYGYTF. For the CDR3, the DNA is TGTGCCTGGAGTAGAGGCTATGGCTACACCTTC. The chain employs TRBV30 and TRBJ1-2, with D hard to call. Germline CDR1 and CDR2: GTSNPN and SVGIG (reference sequence). Trimming left V 2 bases short and J 4 bases short, with 5 bases between. CDR3 size: 11 residues.

The rearrangement links TRBV7-2 to TRBJ2-2, with TRBD2 matching 9 bases. CDR3 size: 17 residues. Trimming took 8 bases from V and 0 from J; bases not matched to a gene: 10. Per the germline V gene, CDR1 is SGHTA and CDR2 is FQGNSA. This chain's CDR3 is CASGRRGGFANTGELFF. The CDR3 region has the DNA TGTGCCAGCGGGCGGCGGGGGGGCTTCGCGAACACCGGGGAGCTGTTTTTT.

The rearrangement links TRBV9 to TRBJ2-6; 9 nucleotides match TRBD1. V shed 0 bases, J shed 4 bases, and the junction held 14 bases outside the gene matches. The CDR3 is made up of 20 amino acids. Germline V CDR1 and CDR2: SGDLS, YYNGEE. This CDR3 is CASSVATERDRVEGANVLTF. The CDR3 DNA reads TGTGCCAGCAGCGTAGCTACGGAGAGGGACAGGGTGGAAGGGGCCAACGTCCTGACTTTC.

The chain recombines TRBV4-3 with TRBJ2-1; D might be TRBD1 or TRBD2, each matching 6 bases. CDR3 length: 14 residues. Germline loops: CDR1 LGHNA, CDR2 YSLEER. Trimming pared 0 bases from V and 9 bases from J, leaving 12 bases between. CDR3 protein: CASSQDSGGFEQFF. The CDR3 DNA sequence: TGCGCCAGCAGCCAAGATTCCGGGGGCTTTGAGCAGTTCTTC.

The rearrangement uses TRBV4-2 and TRBJ2-1, with TRBD1 identical over 12 bases. CDR3 size: 16 residues. Germline loops: CDR1 LGHNA, CDR2 YNFKEQ. The junction had 7 bases not matched to a gene; V was cut back by 1 base and J by 9 bases. For the CDR3, the DNA is TGTGCCAGCAGCCAAGTTGAGGGACAGGGGGCAGGTGAGCAGTTCTTC. As protein: CASSQVEGQGAGEQFF.

About this clone itself: Other DNA sequences in the sample encode the same CDR3. The chain recombines TRBV20-1 with TRBJ2-5; the D is unclear. Trimming cost V 6 bases and J 3 bases, with 5 bases left between them. The CDR3 totals 10 residues. Germline loops: CDR1 DFQATT, CDR2 SNEGSKA (reference sequence). CDR3 protein: CSATEETQYF. In DNA, the CDR3 is TGCAGTGCGACCGAAGAGACCCAGTACTTC.